Below, one T cell receptor beta chain is given with its context. The antigen remains undetermined. The data are from a study of cytomegalovirus exposure and HLA in healthy donors. Study results and caveats: Cytomegalovirus association was listed for 164 TCR beta chains. Association with HLA alleles at 0.05 false discovery rate was found for some 18,000 TCR beta sequences in a later analysis.

This CDR3 has 15 residues. Germline V gene sequence: CDR1 MNHEY, CDR2 SMNVEV (reference sequence). Trimming took off 5 bases at V and 0 bases at J, with 11 bases between the two ends. With 60 Vbeta and 13 Jbeta primers, the PCR was carried out. TCRdb's copy holds only in-frame clones and misses some; the assay was immunoSEQ multiplex PCR. Recorded for this sample: around 140,000 clones. V and J are TRBV27 and TRBJ2-1; D is unclear. The receptor was derived from a male donor in good health and CMV-seronegative. The sample was PBMCs. CDR3 loop: CASSVLGRSYNEQFF. CDR3 coding DNA: TGTGCCAGCAGTGTACTTGGTCGCTCCTACAATGAGCAGTTCTTC.